The T cell receptor (beta chain) under discussion was sequenced for a study of cytomegalovirus exposure and HLA in healthy donors. Findings of the study overall: In vitro assays verified that a few CMV-associated chains recognized CMV antigens specifically.

There were likely unrecorded immune exposures, though donors were nominally healthy when sampled. A word on this clone: The target antigen is unknown.

Use of 60 Vbeta and 13 Jbeta primers characterized the PCR. Profiled with immunoSEQ multiplex PCR; TCRdb holds only in-frame clones, not every one. The sample holds roughly 97,000 clones, about three quarters seen once. Per germline, CDR1 SGHTA and CDR2 FQGNSA. CDR3 length: 16 residues. The ends lost 7 bases at V and 0 bases at J; junction bases unmatched: 11. The receptor was isolated from a man aged 60-69 years in good health and CMV-seropositive. The chain recombines TRBV7-2 with TRBJ1-1; 7 bases fit TRBD1. Sequencing was done on a sample of PBMCs. This CDR3 reads CASTVIPGGMNTEAFF. The CDR3 nucleotides read TGTGCCAGCACCGTTATTCCAGGGGGGATGAACACTGAAGCTTTCTTT. Full variable domain (missing parts from reference TRBV7-2 and TRBJ1-1): GAGVSQSPSNKVTEKGKDVELRCDPISGHTALYWYRQSLGQGLEFLIYFQGNSAPDKSGLPSDRFSAERTGGSVSTLTIQRTQQEDSAVYLCASTVIPGGMNTEAFFGQGTRLTVV.